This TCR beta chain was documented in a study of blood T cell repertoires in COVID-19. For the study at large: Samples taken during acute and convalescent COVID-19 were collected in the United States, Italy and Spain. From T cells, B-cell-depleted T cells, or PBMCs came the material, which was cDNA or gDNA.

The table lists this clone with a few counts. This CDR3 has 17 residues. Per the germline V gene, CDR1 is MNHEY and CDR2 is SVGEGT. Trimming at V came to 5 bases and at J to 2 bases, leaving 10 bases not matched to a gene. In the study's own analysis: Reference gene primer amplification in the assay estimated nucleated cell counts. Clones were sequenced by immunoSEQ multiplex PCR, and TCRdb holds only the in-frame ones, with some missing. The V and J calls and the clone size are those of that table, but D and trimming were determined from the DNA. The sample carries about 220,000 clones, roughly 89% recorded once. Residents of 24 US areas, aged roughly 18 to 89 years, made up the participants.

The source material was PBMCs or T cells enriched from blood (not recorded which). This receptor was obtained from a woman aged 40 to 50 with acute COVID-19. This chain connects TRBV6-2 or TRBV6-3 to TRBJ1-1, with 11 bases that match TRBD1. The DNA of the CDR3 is TGTGCCAGCAGTGCGGCCCGGACAGGGGGCCCAAACACTGAAGCTTTCTTT. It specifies CASSAARTGGPNTEAFF.